These 13 T cell receptor beta chains originate from one sample sequenced in a study of blood T cells in healthy people across ages. A second about 6 to 12 cycle PCR used barcoded and J-beta primers. TCRdb processed the 5' RACE reads anew with MiXCR; each CDR3 protein has one entry. This sample carries 650,000 to 950,000 distinct CDR3 sequences, 44% of them seen once, and the ten largest clones take around 18%. Sequenced material: blood. These TCRs come from a man aged 55 to 70 in good health.

This clonotype was counted a few times. This rearrangement joins TRBV4-1 to TRBJ1-5; D is perhaps TRBD1 (5 bases). The CDR3 is 15 amino acids. CDR1 and CDR2 (germline): MGHRA, YSYEKL. The V end was cut by 0 bases, the J end by 0 bases, with 6 bases between. This chain's CDR3 is CASSQDQGSNQPQHF. CDR3 DNA: TGCGCCAGCAGCCAAGACCAGGGTAGCAATCAGCCCCAGCATTTT.

This clonotype showed up just a few times. This chain uses TRBV4-3 with TRBJ2-7; D may be TRBD2 (6 bases). The germline CDR1 and CDR2 sequences are LGHNA and YSLEER. Trimming removed 1 base from V and 7 bases from J, with 20 bases in between. The CDR3 is 16 amino acids. CDR3 nucleotide sequence: TGCGCCAGCAGCCAAGCCGCGGGGTTCGGTAACAATGAGCAGTACTTC. This encodes CASSQAAGFGNNEQYF.

J is TRBJ2-7 and V is TRBV20-1; 9 nucleotides align to TRBD1. The V segment lost 6 bases and the J segment 6 bases; nucleotides outside the gene matches: 9. This CDR3 is built from 13 residues. CDR1 and CDR2 from the germline V gene are DFQATT and SNEGSKA (reference sequence). The DNA for the CDR3 is TGCAGTGCAACGGGACAGGGATTCCGCGAGCAGTACTTC. Its translation: CSATGQGFREQYF.

The rearrangement uses TRBV24-1 and TRBJ1-2; tentative D call: TRBD1 (5 bases). V gave up 3 bases and J gave up 4 bases, with 17 bases separating them. This CDR3 comprises 16 residues. CDR1 and CDR2 from the germline V gene are KGHDR and SFDVKD. DNA for the CDR3: TGTGCCACCAGTGATCCCAACGGGGGGTCAGGCTATGGCTACACCTTC. This translates into CATSDPNGGSGYGYTF.

The chain has TRBV7-6 and TRBJ2-5; 7 positions match TRBD2. Germline CDR1 and CDR2: SGHVS and FNYEAQ. V trimming: 5 bases; J trimming: 3 bases; junction bases outside the gene matches: 12. The CDR3 has 16 residues. CDR3 in amino acids: CASSITFLAGEETQYF. In DNA, the CDR3 is TGTGCCAGCAGCATAACATTTCTGGCGGGGGAAGAGACCCAGTACTTC.

V gene TRBV28 combines with J gene TRBJ2-1; D not certain. The tail of the sequence fits TRBJ2-7 better, so the J call may be wrong. The CDR3 extends over 12 amino acids. Germline V gives CDR1 MDHEN, CDR2 SYDVKM. DNA of the CDR3: TGTGCCAGCAGTTTATGGCCCAATGAGCAGTACTTC. It is translated as CASSLWPNEQYF.

This clonotype has more than one count but fewer than ten. In DNA, the CDR3 is TGTGCCAGCAGGAGGGACAAACCACGGGAGACCCAGTACTTC. It codes for CASRRDKPRETQYF. V is TRBV2 and J is TRBJ2-5, with a weak D call TRBD1 (6 bases). CDR1 is SNHLY, CDR2 FYNNEI, per germline. V lost 6 bases and J 5 bases, leaving 16 bases between the germline ends. The CDR3 covers 14 residues.

The V call is TRBV11-2, the J call TRBJ2-5, with D possibly being TRBD1 or TRBD2 (6 bases each). V dropped 8 bases and J dropped 5 bases, with 21 bases sitting between them. Germline CDR1 and CDR2: SGHAT and FQNNGV. This CDR3 comprises 15 residues. The DNA of the CDR3 is TGTGCCAGCGCGAGGACTTGGGGGGCGGACGAGACCCAGTACTTC. This codes for CASARTWGADETQYF.

This chain links TRBV10-3 with TRBJ2-2; tentative D call: TRBD1 (5 bases). Trimming took 3 bases from V and 7 from J, leaving 6 bases between them. Germline V gives CDR1 ENHRY, CDR2 SYGVKD. CDR3 length: 12 amino acids. The chain's CDR3 is CAISDRDGELFF. The DNA for the CDR3 is TGTGCCATCAGTGACAGGGACGGGGAGCTGTTTTTT.

V gene TRBV20-1 combines with J gene TRBJ2-3; tentative D call: TRBD2 (5 bases). The CDR3 is 16 amino acids. V was cut by 2 bases and J by 4 bases, with 19 bases left in between. CDR1 DFQATT and CDR2 SNEGSKA come from the germline V gene (reference sequence). Here the CDR3 reads CSARYSEIREADTQYF. CDR3 DNA: TGCAGTGCTAGATACTCCGAGATTCGGGAAGCAGATACGCAGTATTTT.

This chain uses TRBV30 with TRBJ1-2; D gene ambiguous. CDR3 length: 16 residues. Germline V gene sequence: CDR1 GTSNPN, CDR2 SVGIG (reference sequence). V was trimmed by 2 bases and J by 4 bases, leaving 20 bases between them. Here the CDR3 reads CAWSPKASHVFYGYTF. As DNA, the CDR3 is TGTGCCTGGAGTCCTAAGGCATCTCACGTCTTCTATGGCTACACCTTC.

A word on this clonotype: A read error may account for a junction end that differs from germline. The chain carries TRBV4-3 and TRBJ2-3; 7 bases fit TRBD2. The CDR3 loop spans 16 amino acids. Per the germline V gene, CDR1 is LGHNA and CDR2 is YSLEER. CDR3 DNA sequence: TGCGCCAGCAGCCCCGAGAGCGGGGTTAGCACGGATACGCAGTATTTT. Residues: CASSPESGVSTDTQYF.

The J gene is TRBJ1-2, the V gene TRBV28; D not resolved. The CDR3 has 12 amino acids. Germline values: CDR1 MDHEN, CDR2 SYDVKM. The germline V and J ends were trimmed by 6 bases and 8 bases, with 13 bases remaining between them. CDR3 nucleotide sequence: TGTGCCAGCAGCCTTATACGGTACGGCTACACCTTC. Protein product: CASSLIRYGYTF.